Listed below are T cell receptor beta chains from one sample, sequenced in a study of blood T cells in healthy people across ages. TCRdb re-analysed the 5' RACE reads in MiXCR, keeping a single row per CDR3 protein. The data show roughly 1,500,000 distinct CDR3 sequences, roughly 45% seen once. The sequenced sample was blood. These receptors were taken from a young woman in good health. CDR3s include the opening cysteine and the closing phenylalanine or tryptophan. D genes are given only for firm matches. Some rows mark clone size as missing; the rest say once, few, many or name a class of expanded clone.

clone size	V gene	D gene	J gene	CDR3 DNA	CDR3 protein
.	TRBV19	.	TRBJ2-7	TGTGCCAGTAGTATAAAGGAACCCTACGAGCAGTACTTC	CASSIKEPYEQYF
.	TRBV20-1	.	TRBJ2-4	TGCAGTGCTAGAGATTGGGGGGCCAAAAACATTCAGTACTTC	CSARDWGAKNIQYF
once	TRBV13	.	TRBJ1-1	TGTGCCAGCAGCTCCTCCCCTGAAGCTTTCTTT	CASSSSPEAFF
.	TRBV11-2	TRBD1	TRBJ1-1	TGTGCCAGCAGCTTAGTGGCAGGGGGCAGCACTGAAGCTTTCTTT	CASSLVAGGSTEAFF
.	TRBV27	TRBD1	TRBJ2-7	TGTGCCAGCAGCTTTAGCATGACAGGGTTCGCCTACGAGCAGTACTTC	CASSFSMTGFAYEQYF
few	TRBV2	TRBD2	TRBJ2-3	TGTGCCAGTATTAGCGGGAGTCTGGCAGATACGCAGTATTTT	CASISGSLADTQYF
few	TRBV5-1	TRBD2	TRBJ2-7	TGCGCCAGCAGCCCCAAGACTAGCGGGATGCCTTACGAGCAGTACTTC	CASSPKTSGMPYEQYF
.	TRBV20-1	.	TRBJ1-5	TGCAGTGCTAGAGATCCGACGGGCAATCAGCCCCAGCATTTT	CSARDPTGNQPQHF
.	TRBV24-1	TRBD1	TRBJ2-3	TGTGCCACCAGTGAGGGACAGGGGCGTTTCACAGATACGCAGTATTTT	CATSEGQGRFTDTQYF
.	TRBV9	TRBD2	TRBJ2-1	TGTGCCAGCAGCGTAGTGGCAGCGGGGGGTGGTAATGAGCAGTTCTTC	CASSVVAAGGGNEQFF
.	TRBV7-2	TRBD2	TRBJ2-1	TGTGCCAGCAGCCCACCCGGGACTAGACAGTTCTTC	CASSPPGTRQFF
few	TRBV20-1	.	TRBJ2-7	TGCAGTGCCCGCCGGGTTCAACAGGGTTACGAGCAGTACTTC	CSARRVQQGYEQYF
.	TRBV7-3	.	TRBJ2-3	TGTGCCAGCAGTATAGGGGGGACCCCGAGCACAGATACGCAGTATTTT	CASSIGGTPSTDTQYF
.	TRBV20-1	.	TRBJ1-2	TGCAGTGCTAGAGATCAAGGACAGATCTATGGCTACACCTTC	CSARDQGQIYGYTF
.	TRBV7-9	TRBD2	TRBJ2-7	TGTGCCAGCAGCTTCACTAGCGGGGAGTCCTACGAGCAGTACTTC	CASSFTSGESYEQYF
few	TRBV3-1	TRBD1	TRBJ1-5	TGTGCCAGCAGCCAAGAAACAGGGGATCAGCCCCAGCATTTT	CASSQETGDQPQHF
few	TRBV7-9	.	TRBJ2-2	TGTGCCAGCAGCTCGTCTCCGGGGTCCGGCGGGGAGCTGTTTTTT	CASSSSPGSGGELFF
.	TRBV13	TRBD2	TRBJ2-5	TGTGCCAGCAGCTTAGGGCGGGGGATCCAAGAGACCCGGTACTTC	CASSLGRGIQETRYF
.	TRBV29-1	TRBD2	TRBJ2-7	TGCAGCGGGTTCAGCGGGAGCTCCTACGAGCAGTACTTC	CSGFSGSSYEQYF
.	TRBV4-1	TRBD1	TRBJ1-3	TGCGCCAGCAGCCAAGAGTGGGACAGCTCTGGAAACACCATATATTTT	CASSQEWDSSGNTIYF
few	TRBV7-8	TRBD2	TRBJ2-1	TGTGCCAGCAGCCCAGCGGGGGCGAGCTCCTACAATGAGCAGTTCTTC	CASSPAGASSYNEQFF
.	TRBV7-8	.	TRBJ1-6	TGTGCCAGCAGCCCTGGGGATGTTAATTCACCCCTCCACTTT	CASSPGDVNSPLHF
.	TRBV5-6	.	TRBJ2-1	TGTGCCAGCAGCTCCACCCGCGGGGCGGATGAGCAGTTCTTC	CASSSTRGADEQFF
few	TRBV4-1	.	TRBJ2-3	TGCGCCAGCAGCCAAGACCGGGTGGGCAGAGATACGCAGTATTTT	CASSQDRVGRDTQYF
few	TRBV5-1	TRBD2	TRBJ2-3	TGCGCCAGCAGCTACCAGGGACTAGCGGGGGGGCCGTATGATACGCAGTATTTT	CASSYQGLAGGPYDTQYF
.	TRBV2	TRBD2	TRBJ2-5	TGTGCCAGCAGGGGTAGCGGGACGAGCTGGTACTTC	CASRGSGTSWYF
few	TRBV12-3/TRBV12-4	.	TRBJ2-1	TGTGCCAGCACCTCAGGGAAACGGGGGCAGTTCTTC	CASTSGKRGQFF